The next 25 T cell receptor beta chains were all read from a single sample in a study of cytomegalovirus exposure and HLA in healthy donors. PCR amplification relied on 60 Vbeta primers (plus 13 Jbeta primers). Clones were read by immunoSEQ multiplex PCR, and TCRdb kept only the in-frame ones, dropping some. Of roughly 240,000 clones in the sample, roughly 80% are singletons; the top ten hold roughly 5%. Sequenced sample: PBMCs. The source of these receptors is a woman in her thirties or forties in good health and CMV-seropositive.

This rearrangement joins TRBV6-1 to TRBJ1-4, with D possibly matching TRBD1 (6 bases). V gave up 7 bases and J gave up 7 bases, with 16 bases separating them. This CDR3 is 14 amino acids long. CDR1 and CDR2 from the germline V gene are MNHNS and SASEGT. The CDR3 nucleotides are TGTGCCAGCAAAGATGACAGGCCAGGTGAAAAACTGTTTTTT. Its translation: CASKDDRPGEKLFF.

CDR3 residues: CASSLRGRADTEAFF. In DNA form, the CDR3 reads TGTGCCAGCAGCTTAAGGGGCAGGGCGGACACTGAAGCTTTCTTT. The chain combines TRBV7-9 with TRBJ1-1, with D tentatively TRBD1 (5 bases). The CDR3 is 15 amino acids. V was clipped by 2 bases and J by 3 bases, with 13 bases between them. Germline CDR1 reads SEHNR; CDR2 reads FQNEAQ (reference sequence).

The J gene is TRBJ2-3, the V gene TRBV19; 7 nucleotides align to TRBD2. CDR3 length: 16 amino acids. Germline trimming cut 9 bases from V and 1 base from J; bases unmatched to any gene: 13. Per the germline V gene, CDR1 is LNHDA and CDR2 is SQIVND (reference sequence). The CDR3, as DNA: TGTGCCAGCCGGGAGGCAGTCCTCTGGGGCACAGATACGCAGTATTTT. It codes for CASREAVLWGTDTQYF.

This sequence joins TRBV29-1 and TRBJ1-1; no reliable D call. Germline V gives CDR1 SQVTM, CDR2 ANQGSEA. Trimming pared 5 bases from V and 5 bases from J, leaving 18 bases between. CDR3 length: 14 residues. CDR3 nucleotide sequence: TGCAGCGTTACCGGGCCCCCCCCGGGAACTGAAGCTTTCTTT. It is translated as CSVTGPPPGTEAFF. The full variable domain, with the rest looked up from reference TRBV29-1 and TRBJ1-1, is SAVISQKPSRDICQRGTSLTIQCQVDSQVTMMFWYRQQPGQSLTLIATANQGSEATYESGFVIDKFPISRPNLTFSTLTVSNMSPEDSSIYLCSVTGPPPGTEAFFGQGTRLTVV.

The chain uses TRBV7-6 and TRBJ1-4; D is ambiguous. CDR1 is SGHVS and CDR2 is FNYEAQ in the germline V gene. The CDR3 extends over 18 amino acids. With 1 base removed from V and 2 bases from J, the gap between germline ends came to 17 bases. The CDR3 protein is CASSLVEGSSRTNEKLFF. The CDR3 region has the DNA TGTGCCAGCAGCTTAGTGGAGGGAAGCAGTAGGACTAATGAAAAACTGTTTTTT.

The chain recombines TRBV19 with TRBJ2-7, with 8 bases matching TRBD2. V trimming: 1 base; J trimming: 4 bases; junction bases outside the gene matches: 6. The CDR3 contains 15 residues. Germline V gives CDR1 LNHDA, CDR2 SQIVND (reference sequence). The CDR3 DNA follows: TGTGCCAGTAGTATAGGTGCGGGGGGCTCGTACGAGCAGTACTTC. As protein: CASSIGAGGSYEQYF.

The CDR3 coding sequence is TGTGCCAGCAGCGAAACTCGCACTGGGGAGCTGTTTTTT. Translated, it gives CASSETRTGELFF. V and J are TRBV2 and TRBJ2-2; no firm D call. Trimming shortened V by 6 bases and J by 8 bases, and 13 bases separated the two germline ends. The germline V gene has CDR1 SNHLY and CDR2 FYNNEI. CDR3 length equals 13 residues. The full variable domain, with the rest looked up from reference TRBV2 and TRBJ2-2, is EPEVTQTPSHQVTQMGQEVILRCVPISNHLYFYWYRQILGQKVEFLVSFYNNEISEKSEIFDDQFSVERPDGSNFTLKIRSTKLEDSAMYFCASSETRTGELFFGEGSRLTVL.

This clone was seen only a few times. The V call is TRBV7-9, the J call TRBJ2-7; 9 nucleotides line up with TRBD1. Germline CDR1 SEHNR, CDR2 FQNEAQ (reference sequence). The V segment lost 0 bases and the J segment 1 base; nucleotides outside the gene matches: 1. The CDR3 has 15 amino acids. CDR3 amino acids: CASSLAGTGSYEQYF. CDR3 DNA sequence: TGTGCCAGCAGCTTAGCCGGGACAGGGTCCTACGAGCAGTACTTC.

A word on this clone: Additional DNA sequences in this sample encode the identical CDR3. The V gene is TRBV11-3, the J gene TRBJ2-7, with D tentatively TRBD1 (5 bases). V was trimmed by 1 base and J by 4 bases, leaving 11 bases between them. CDR1 and CDR2 (germline): SGHNT, YENEEA. The CDR3 length is 14 residues. CDR3 loop: CASSLGRGGYEQYF. CDR3 DNA: TGTGCCAGCAGCTTAGGAAGGGGCGGATACGAGCAGTACTTC.

The J gene is TRBJ1-2, the V gene TRBV7-2; TRBD1 is a possible D gene (6 bases). Looked up from germline, CDR1 is SGHTA and CDR2 is FQGNSA. V was shortened by 6 bases and J by 0 bases, with 20 bases between the two germline ends. CDR3 length: 17 amino acids. The CDR3 DNA sequence: TGTGCCAGCAGTCATATCCGGGGGCGGGAGGCTAACTATGGCTACACCTTC. It specifies CASSHIRGREANYGYTF.

The J gene is TRBJ1-1, the V gene TRBV6-5, with 7 bases identical to TRBD1. Germline-derived CDR1 and CDR2 are MNHEY and SVGAGI. The CDR3 has 16 amino acids. The J segment lost 6 bases and the V segment lost 1 base, leaving 11 bases of the junction unmatched. CDR3 coding DNA: TGTGCCAGCAGTTACTTCCCGGACAGGACCAGAGCTGAAGCTTTCTTT. It specifies CASSYFPDRTRAEAFF.

J is TRBJ1-1 and V is TRBV18; 7 nucleotides align to TRBD1. The CDR3 length is 15 residues. The germline V gene encodes CDR1 KGHSH and CDR2 LQKENI. Trimming took 6 bases from V and 1 from J; bases not matched to a gene: 8. CDR3: CASSTDGDRNTEAFF. DNA for the CDR3: TGTGCCAGCTCGACCGACGGGGACAGGAACACTGAAGCTTTCTTT.

The V and J genes are TRBV5-1 and TRBJ2-7; 7 bases fit TRBD2. The germline V gene encodes CDR1 SGHRS and CDR2 YFSETQ. This CDR3 comprises 15 residues. J lost 2 bases, V lost 0 bases, and 5 bases had no gene match. This CDR3 reads CASSLAAGDPYEQYF. The CDR3 nucleotides read TGCGCCAGCAGCTTGGCGGCGGGAGATCCCTACGAGCAGTACTTC.

This chain links TRBV4-3 with TRBJ2-3; 12 bases fit TRBD2. Germline V gene data show CDR1 as LGHNA and CDR2 as YSLEER. The V gene end was trimmed by 1 base and the J gene end by 4 bases; junction bases not matched to a gene: 9. The CDR3 is 18 amino acids. The CDR3 is CASSQVGLAGGPPDTQYF. CDR3 bases: TGCGCCAGCAGCCAAGTAGGGCTAGCGGGGGGGCCGCCAGATACGCAGTATTTT.

This clone showed up just a few times. The chain recombines TRBV10-1 with TRBJ2-1; D might be TRBD1 (5 bases). The germline gives CDR1 WNHNN, CDR2 SYGVQD (reference sequence). The germline V and J ends were trimmed by 2 bases and 8 bases, with 16 bases remaining between them. The CDR3 length is 15 residues. CDR3 sequence reads: CASSEGAPPQDEQFF. The CDR3 DNA reads TGCGCCAGCAGTGAGGGGGCCCCACCCCAGGATGAGCAGTTCTTC.

The V call is TRBV4-3, the J call TRBJ1-2; TRBD1 matches 8 bases. Germline CDR1 LGHNA, CDR2 YSLEER. CDR3 length: 16 residues. V was clipped by 3 bases and J by 0 bases; unmatched bases: 6. CDR3 DNA: TGCGCCAGCAGCCAGAACAAACAGGGGGCTAACTATGGCTACACCTTC. This gives the protein CASSQNKQGANYGYTF.

V and J are TRBV7-2 and TRBJ2-7; 8 bases map to TRBD1. Germline V gene lookup returns CDR1 SGHTA and CDR2 FQGNSA. The CDR3 covers 15 residues. V was clipped by 3 bases and J by 1 base; unmatched bases: 5. CDR3: CASSFIDRGSYEQYF. The CDR3 DNA is TGTGCCAGCAGCTTTATCGACAGGGGATCCTACGAGCAGTACTTC.

The V gene is TRBV30, the J gene TRBJ2-4; D might be TRBD2 (6 bases). The CDR3 extends over 14 amino acids. Between the trimmed V and J ends, which lost 5 bases and 7 bases, there was a span of 18 bases. Germline-derived CDR1 and CDR2 are GTSNPN and SVGIG (reference sequence). This CDR3 is CAWSGAILSNIQYF. The CDR3 DNA follows: TGTGCCTGGTCGGGAGCTATTTTATCCAACATTCAGTACTTC. Full variable domain (remainder filled in from reference TRBV30 and TRBJ2-4): SQTIHQWPATLVQPVGSPLSLECTVEGTSNPNLYWYRQAAGRGLQLLFYSVGIGQISSEVPQNLSASRPQDRQFILSSKKLLLSDSGFYLCAWSGAILSNIQYFGAGTRLSVL.

CDR3 sequence: CASNPGGARGNTIYF. As DNA, the CDR3 is TGTGCCAGCAATCCTGGGGGGGCGCGGGGAAACACCATATATTTT. The chain is built from TRBV9 and TRBJ1-3; a possible D gene is TRBD1 (6 bases). Trimming pared 6 bases from V and 4 bases from J, leaving 17 bases between. The CDR3 runs to 15 residues. In germline, CDR1 is SGDLS, CDR2 YYNGEE.

This clone was picked up one time. The V call is TRBV7-3, the J call TRBJ1-1, with D maybe TRBD1 (6 bases). The V end lost 3 bases, the J end lost 1 base, and 12 bases lay between the germline ends. Per the germline V gene, CDR1 is SGHTA and CDR2 is FQGTGA. The CDR3 contains 15 residues. The CDR3 bases are TGTGCCAGCAGCTTTAGGGGGGGGGCGAACACTGAAGCTTTCTTT. Protein sequence: CASSFRGGANTEAFF.

The chain recombines TRBV19 with TRBJ2-1; 7 nucleotides align to TRBD1. CDR3 length equals 16 residues. CDR1 and CDR2 (germline): LNHDA, SQIVND (reference sequence). With V trimmed by 5 bases and J by 8 bases, 15 bases remained unmatched. The CDR3 DNA follows: TGTGCCAGTAGTCCCCAGGACAGGCGACTCGGCGATGAGCAGTTCTTC. Its translation is CASSPQDRRLGDEQFF. The full variable domain, rest sourced from reference TRBV19 and TRBJ2-1, is DGGITQSPKYLFRKEGQNVTLSCEQNLNHDAMYWYRQDPGQGLRLIYYSQIVNDFQKGDIAEGYSVSREKKESFPLTVTSAQKNPTAFYLCASSPQDRRLGDEQFFGPGTRLTVL.

The rearrangement joins TRBV2 to TRBJ1-2; 7 nucleotides match TRBD1. Germline V gene lookup returns CDR1 SNHLY and CDR2 FYNNEI. The CDR3 has 15 residues. Unmatched junction bases numbered 11, after V lost 6 bases and J lost 4 bases. CDR3 sequence: CASSRGTVSTYGYTF. The CDR3 DNA reads TGTGCCAGCAGCCGGGGGACAGTGAGTACCTATGGCTACACCTTC.

This chain joins TRBV29-1 and TRBJ1-1, with TRBD1 as a possible D gene (6 bases). Trimming shortened V by 6 bases and J by 5 bases, and 22 bases separated the two germline ends. CDR3 length: 15 residues. Per germline, CDR1 SQVTM and CDR2 ANQGSEA. The CDR3 coding sequence is TGCAGCGTACCGCCCCTTCGGGAGGGGGGGACTGAAGCTTTCTTT. This translates into CSVPPLREGGTEAFF.

This clone was recorded once. The V and J genes are TRBV2 and TRBJ1-1; D is uncertain. Germline V lookup: CDR1 SNHLY, CDR2 FYNNEI. V shed 8 bases and J shed 4 bases, with 11 bases lying between them. CDR3 size: 12 residues. As DNA, the CDR3 is TGTGCCAGCTCTTCCCGAGCCACTGAAGCTTTCTTT. Protein: CASSSRATEAFF. Using reference TRBV2 and TRBJ1-1 for the parts outside the CDR3, the full variable domain is EPEVTQTPSHQVTQMGQEVILRCVPISNHLYFYWYRQILGQKVEFLVSFYNNEISEKSEIFDDQFSVERPDGSNFTLKIRSTKLEDSAMYFCASSSRATEAFFGQGTRLTVV.

The chain links TRBV9 to TRBJ2-7, with 7 bases lining up with TRBD2. The V segment lost 2 bases and the J segment 3 bases; nucleotides outside the gene matches: 5. The V gene's germline CDR1 is SGDLS and CDR2 YYNGEE. The CDR3 is 14 amino acids. The CDR3 region is CASSVGGGVYEQYF. The CDR3 nucleotides are TGTGCCAGCAGCGTTGGCGGGGGTGTCTACGAGCAGTACTTC. Looking up the rest from reference TRBV9 and TRBJ2-7 gives the full variable domain: DSGVTQTPKHLITATGQRVTLRCSPRSGDLSVYWYQQSLDQGLQFLIQYYNGEERAKGNILERFSAQQFPDLHSELNLSSLELGDSALYFCASSVGGGVYEQYFGPGTRLTVT.